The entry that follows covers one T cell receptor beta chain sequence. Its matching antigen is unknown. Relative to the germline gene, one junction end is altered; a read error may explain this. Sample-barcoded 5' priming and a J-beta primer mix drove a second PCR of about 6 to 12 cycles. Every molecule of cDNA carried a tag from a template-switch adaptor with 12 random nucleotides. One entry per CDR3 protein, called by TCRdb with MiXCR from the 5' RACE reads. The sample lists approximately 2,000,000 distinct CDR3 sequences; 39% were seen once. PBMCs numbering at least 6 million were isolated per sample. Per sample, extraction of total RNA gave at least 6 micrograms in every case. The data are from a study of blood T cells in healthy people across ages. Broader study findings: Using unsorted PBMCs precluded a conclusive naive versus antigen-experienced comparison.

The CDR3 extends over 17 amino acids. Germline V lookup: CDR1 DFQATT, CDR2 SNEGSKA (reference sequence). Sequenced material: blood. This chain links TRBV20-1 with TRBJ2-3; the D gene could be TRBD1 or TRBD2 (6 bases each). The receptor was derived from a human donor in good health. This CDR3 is CSATGPLGPGGTNTQCF. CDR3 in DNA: TGCAGTGCCACCGGACCCCTAGGACCCGGGGGCACGAATACGCAGTGTTTT.